The 10 T cell receptor beta chains reported below all come from one sample, sequenced in a study of CD8+ T cells in alopecia areata. Reverse transcription of extracted RNA yielded cDNA, which provided the sequencing template. Profiling relied on immunoSEQ multiplex PCR, and the TCRdb table lists in-frame clones only, not all of them. The sample includes around 150,000 clones, around 54% of them seen just once. Material for sequencing was CD4+ T cells sorted from blood. Source of these receptors: a human donor in good health.

Concerning this clone: This may be a read error: a much more frequent sequence differs by one nucleotide. V usage is TRBV9 and J usage is TRBJ1-1; the D gene is possibly TRBD1 (5 bases). Trimming removed 2 bases from V and 0 bases from J, with 8 bases in between. The germline CDR1 and CDR2 sequences are SGDLS and YYNGEE. This CDR3 contains 14 residues. CDR3 nucleotides: TGTGCCAGCAGCGTCGGGACGGTGAACACTGAAGCTTTCTTT. This gives the protein CASSVGTVNTEAFF.

This chain connects TRBV1 to TRBJ1-4. TRBV1 is classified as a pseudogene. The CDR3 covers 14 residues. The CDR3 DNA reads as TGCACCAGCAGCCGCGGAGGGTTAGGTGAAAAACTGTTTTTT. This translates into CTSSRGGLGEKLFF.

This clone was picked up one time. The chain couples TRBV6-5 to TRBJ1-2; 10 nucleotides line up with TRBD1. The CDR3 extends over 14 amino acids. With V trimmed by 4 bases and J by 6 bases, 5 bases remained unmatched. Germline-derived CDR1 and CDR2 are MNHEY and SVGAGI. Here the CDR3 reads CASSLDRGPDGYTF. The CDR3 bases are TGTGCCAGCAGTTTAGACAGGGGGCCGGATGGCTACACCTTC.

This clone was counted between two and nine times. The chain couples TRBV11-3 to TRBJ2-1, with 10 bases fitting TRBD2. The CDR3 covers 12 residues. The trim removed 7 bases at V and 10 bases at J, leaving 4 bases unmatched. Germline values: CDR1 SGHNT, CDR2 YENEEA. The CDR3 here is CASTKREGEQFF. The DNA of the CDR3 is TGTGCCAGCACCAAGCGGGAGGGAGAGCAGTTCTTC.

This chain uses TRBV9 with TRBJ2-7, with unresolved D. Trimming stripped 0 bases from V and 1 base from J, with 8 bases between. Germline-derived CDR1 and CDR2 are SGDLS and YYNGEE. The CDR3 runs to 14 residues. Here the CDR3 DNA reads TGTGCCAGCAGCGTAGGCAGTGTATCCTACGAGCAGTACTTC. This codes for CASSVGSVSYEQYF.

This sequence joins TRBV27 and TRBJ1-5; the D gene is possibly TRBD1 (5 bases). Between the trimmed V and J ends, which lost 4 bases and 6 bases, there was a span of 19 bases. Germline V gene data show CDR1 as MNHEY and CDR2 as SMNVEV (reference sequence). The CDR3 has 16 residues. The DNA of the CDR3 is TGTGCCAGCAGTTCACAATCTGGGGCAATAGGTCAGCCCCAGCATTTT. Its translation is CASSSQSGAIGQPQHF.

This chain links TRBV28 with TRBJ2-7; D is tentatively TRBD1 or TRBD2 (6 bases each). The V end lost 7 bases, the J end lost 2 bases, and 9 bases lay between the germline ends. This CDR3 has 12 residues. Germline CDR1 MDHEN, CDR2 SYDVKM. CDR3 nucleotide sequence: TGTGCCAGCATGCGGGACACCTACGAGCAGTACTTC. Amino acids: CASMRDTYEQYF.

The rearrangement uses TRBV6-5 and TRBJ2-5, with D perhaps matching TRBD1 (6 bases). V lost 0 bases, J lost 4 bases, and 12 bases lay in between. The CDR3 contains 15 residues. From germline, CDR1 is MNHEY and CDR2 SVGAGI. CDR3 DNA sequence: TGTGCCAGCAGTTACTCCGGGACAAGGAGAGAGACCCAGTACTTC. This translates into CASSYSGTRRETQYF.

This clone was seen only a few times. The chain links TRBV29-1 to TRBJ1-1, with no clear D. With 7 bases removed from V and 1 base from J, the gap between germline ends came to 13 bases. Germline V gene sequence: CDR1 SQVTM, CDR2 ANQGSEA. The CDR3 sequence is 13 residues long. CDR3 in amino acids: CSAASGGNTEAFF. The CDR3 nucleotides read TGCAGCGCCGCTAGCGGCGGGAACACTGAAGCTTTCTTT.

This chain joins TRBV28 and TRBJ2-1; D may match TRBD1 or TRBD2 (5 bases each). CDR3 length: 14 amino acids. V was cut by 7 bases and J by 3 bases, with 13 bases left in between. Germline loops: CDR1 MDHEN, CDR2 SYDVKM. CDR3 DNA sequence: TGTGCCAGCAATGAAAGGGACCTCTACAATGAGCAGTTCTTC. Amino acids: CASNERDLYNEQFF.